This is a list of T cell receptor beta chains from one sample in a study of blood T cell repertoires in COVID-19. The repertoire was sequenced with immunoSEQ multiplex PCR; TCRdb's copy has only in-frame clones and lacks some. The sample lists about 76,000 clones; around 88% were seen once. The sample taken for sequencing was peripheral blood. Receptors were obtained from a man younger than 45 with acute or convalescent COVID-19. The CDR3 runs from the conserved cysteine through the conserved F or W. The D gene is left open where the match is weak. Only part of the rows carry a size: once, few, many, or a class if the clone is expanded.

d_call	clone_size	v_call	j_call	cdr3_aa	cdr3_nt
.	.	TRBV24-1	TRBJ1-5	CATSDPRNGNQPQHF	TGTGCCACCAGTGATCCCAGGAATGGGAATCAGCCCCAGCATTTT
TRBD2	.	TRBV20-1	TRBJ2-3	CSASSLAGGPVIRQYF	TGCAGTGCTAGTTCGCTAGCGGGAGGGCCAGTGATCAGGCAGTATTTT
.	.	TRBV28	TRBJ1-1	CATLPAENTEAFF	TGTGCCACCCTCCCGGCGGAGAACACTGAAGCTTTCTTT
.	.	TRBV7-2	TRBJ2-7	CASSSTGNSYEQYF	TGTGCCAGCAGTTCGACAGGAAACTCCTACGAGCAGTACTTC
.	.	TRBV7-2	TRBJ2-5	CASSLEGEETQYF	TGTGCCAGCAGCTTAGAAGGGGAAGAGACCCAGTACTTC
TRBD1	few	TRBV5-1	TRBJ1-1	CASSSGQGLRNTEAFF	TGCGCCAGCAGCTCCGGACAGGGGTTGAGGAACACTGAAGCTTTCTTT
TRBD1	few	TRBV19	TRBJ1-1	CASSQGQGNTEAFF	TGTGCCAGTAGCCAAGGACAGGGGAACACTGAAGCTTTCTTT
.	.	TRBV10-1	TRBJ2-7	CASRRLLVPRGKPYEQYF	TGCGCCAGCAGACGCCTCCTGGTTCCGCGAGGAAAACCCTACGAGCAGTACTTC
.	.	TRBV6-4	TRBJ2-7	CASNEEGQYEQYF	TGTGCCAGCAACGAGGAGGGGCAGTACGAGCAGTACTTC
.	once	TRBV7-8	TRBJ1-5	CASSLQRTLQPQHF	TGTGCCAGCAGCTTACAGCGAACACTCCAGCCCCAGCATTTT